Listed here are 19 T cell receptor beta chains from one sample, sequenced in a study of PD-1 blockade in classical Hodgkin lymphoma. Every patient experienced relapse after autologous stem cell transplantation, and brentuximab vedotin exposure varied. Some clones are missing from TCRdb's copy, which holds only in-frame ones; the method was immunoSEQ multiplex PCR. The sample lists about 86,000 clones; 85% to 90% were seen once. The source was peripheral blood mononuclear cells (PBMCs), collected before the second cycle of nivolumab. The receptors shown here come from a human donor with classical Hodgkin lymphoma.

V is TRBV6-1 and J is TRBJ2-7; TRBD2 might be the D (6 bases). Trimming took 2 bases from V and 0 from J, leaving 8 bases between them. CDR1 is MNHNS and CDR2 is SASEGT in the germline V gene. This CDR3 is built from 14 residues. The CDR3 region has the DNA TGTGCCAGCAGTGAAACCGGGAGCTCCTACGAGCAGTACTTC. It specifies CASSETGSSYEQYF.

The rearrangement links TRBV11-1 to TRBJ2-1; no firm D call. This CDR3 region has 15 residues. Germline V gene sequence: CDR1 SGHAT, CDR2 FQDESV (reference sequence). Trimming took off 1 base at V and 4 bases at J, with 11 bases between the two ends. CDR3 nucleotides: TGTGCCAGCAGCTTAGACCTAACCGATTACAATGAGCAGTTCTTC. Protein product: CASSLDLTDYNEQFF.

The chain carries TRBV5-6 and TRBJ2-5; D perhaps matches TRBD2 (7 bases). From germline, CDR1 is SGHDT and CDR2 YYEEEE. The CDR3 contains 15 residues. V lost 4 bases, J lost 5 bases, and 18 bases lay in between. CDR3 nucleotide sequence: TGTGCCAGCAGCCGTGGGGGGGCCGGCGGGGAGACCCAGTACTTC. This translates into CASSRGGAGGETQYF.

The chain joins TRBV13 to TRBJ2-7; 9 nucleotides match TRBD2. Germline loops: CDR1 PRHDT, CDR2 FYEKMQ (reference sequence). The J segment lost 4 bases and the V segment lost 6 bases, leaving 7 bases of the junction unmatched. The CDR3 is 14 residues long. The CDR3 reads CASRRAGGPYEQYF. In DNA, the CDR3 is TGTGCCAGCAGGAGGGCGGGGGGGCCGTACGAGCAGTACTTC.

This clone appeared a few times. The V call is TRBV13, the J call TRBJ2-7, with 8 bases matching TRBD1. The ends lost 3 bases at V and 2 bases at J; junction bases unmatched: 3. Germline V gene lookup returns CDR1 PRHDT and CDR2 FYEKMQ (reference sequence). This CDR3 has 14 amino acids. The CDR3 region is CASSFQGAAYEQYF. The DNA for the CDR3 is TGTGCCAGCAGCTTTCAGGGGGCGGCCTACGAGCAGTACTTC.

The chain is built from TRBV2 and TRBJ2-2, with 8 bases fitting TRBD2. Trimming at V came to 7 bases and at J to 5 bases, leaving 6 bases not matched to a gene. Germline values: CDR1 SNHLY, CDR2 FYNNEI. The CDR3 sequence is 14 residues long. This CDR3 is CASIGTRRTGELFF. The CDR3 DNA is TGTGCCAGCATCGGGACTAGGAGGACCGGGGAGCTGTTTTTT.

The rearrangement uses TRBV6-1 and TRBJ1-5; D is ambiguous. The germline CDR1 and CDR2 sequences are MNHNS and SASEGT. The CDR3 runs 10 residues. The ends were cut back, 2 bases at V and 9 bases at J, with 2 bases in the middle. The CDR3 is CASSELPQHF. The DNA of the CDR3 is TGTGCCAGCAGTGAACTGCCCCAGCATTTT.

The CDR3 bases are TGTGCCAGCAGCGACAGGGGGGGAAACTACAATGAGCAGTTCTTC. Protein product: CASSDRGGNYNEQFF. The chain carries TRBV6-1 and TRBJ2-1, with 9 positions matching TRBD1. The CDR3 length is 15 residues. Germline CDR1 MNHNS, CDR2 SASEGT. J lost 3 bases, V lost 6 bases, and 6 bases had no gene match.

The V gene is TRBV10-3, the J gene TRBJ1-4; 8 positions match TRBD1. Germline V lookup: CDR1 ENHRY, CDR2 SYGVKD. V lost 7 bases to trimming and J lost 5 bases; unmatched junction nucleotides: 6. CDR3 length equals 14 residues. The CDR3 coding sequence is TGTGCCATCAAGCTTTCAGGGGGCAATGAAAAACTGTTTTTT. The encoded protein is CAIKLSGGNEKLFF.

Only a few counts were recorded for this clone. The chain uses TRBV20-1 and TRBJ1-2; a possible D gene is TRBD1 (5 bases). Germline V CDR1 and CDR2: DFQATT, SNEGSKA (reference sequence). The V and J ends lost 3 bases and 4 bases respectively, with 6 bases between them. This CDR3 is built from 11 residues. DNA for the CDR3: TGCAGTGCTAGTGACAGCTATGGCTACACCTTC. Amino acid sequence: CSASDSYGYTF.

The rearrangement joins TRBV28 to TRBJ2-3; no definite D call. The V end was cut by 6 bases, the J end by 6 bases, with 13 bases between. The CDR3 is made up of 13 amino acids. Germline-derived CDR1 and CDR2 are MDHEN and SYDVKM. The CDR3 loop reads CASRKSEQDTQYF. In DNA, the CDR3 is TGTGCCAGCAGAAAGTCAGAACAGGATACGCAGTATTTT.

The chain joins TRBV7-9 to TRBJ1-1, with D unresolved. The germline V gene has CDR1 SEHNR and CDR2 FQNEAQ (reference sequence). Trimming took off 2 bases at V and 3 bases at J, with 4 bases between the two ends. The CDR3 totals 12 residues. CDR3 coding DNA: TGTGCCAGCAGCTTACGGTACACTGAAGCTTTCTTT. It is translated as CASSLRYTEAFF.

The chain links TRBV7-9 to TRBJ1-3; weak D call: TRBD1 (5 bases). The germline gives CDR1 SEHNR, CDR2 FQNEAQ (reference sequence). V lost 5 bases and J 8 bases, leaving 13 bases between the germline ends. There are 13 residues in the CDR3. CDR3 nucleotides: TGTGCCAGCAGCCAGGGTGGACTTTACACCATATATTTT. It yields the protein CASSQGGLYTIYF.

This sequence joins TRBV5-1 and TRBJ2-1, with TRBD2 matching over 8 bases. There are 15 residues in the CDR3. CDR1 and CDR2 from the germline V gene are SGHRS and YFSETQ. V shed 4 bases and J 3 bases; nucleotides not matched to a gene: 6. The CDR3 reads CASSQAGASYNEQFF. The CDR3 DNA follows: TGCGCCAGCAGCCAAGCGGGAGCTAGCTACAATGAGCAGTTCTTC.

This chain uses TRBV19 with TRBJ2-7, with TRBD2 identical over 12 bases. Germline CDR1 reads LNHDA; CDR2 reads SQIVND (reference sequence). The CDR3 runs to 15 residues. Trimming at V came to 3 bases and at J to 4 bases, leaving 4 bases not matched to a gene. CDR3: CASSIGLAGGYEQYF. CDR3 DNA sequence: TGTGCCAGTAGTATCGGCCTAGCGGGAGGGTACGAGCAGTACTTC.

The CDR3 loop reads CASSERQGSVAQYF. CDR3 in DNA: TGTGCCAGCAGCGAGAGGCAGGGTAGCGTTGCGCAGTATTTT. This chain uses TRBV9 with TRBJ2-3; either TRBD1 or TRBD2 may fit D (5 bases each). Germline loops: CDR1 SGDLS, CDR2 YYNGEE. CDR3 length equals 14 residues. V dropped 3 bases and J dropped 10 bases, with 18 bases sitting between them.

The gene calls are TRBV11-2 and TRBJ1-2; the D gene is possibly TRBD1 (5 bases). The V gene lost 3 bases and the J gene lost 2 bases, with 10 bases spanning the gap. The CDR3 runs to 14 residues. Germline-derived CDR1 and CDR2 are SGHAT and FQNNGV. CDR3 DNA: TGTGCCAGCAGCTTTGGGACGGCGAACTATGGCTACACCTTC. This translates into CASSFGTANYGYTF.

This clone was observed a few times. This chain uses TRBV6-5 with TRBJ2-7; D not resolved. The CDR3 consists of 13 residues. Germline CDR1 reads MNHEY; CDR2 reads SVGAGI. V shed 2 bases and J shed 2 bases, with 7 bases lying between them. The CDR3 protein is CASSYGTTYEQYF. The CDR3 nucleotides are TGTGCCAGCAGTTACGGCACCACCTACGAGCAGTACTTC.

This clone was counted a single time. The V and J genes are TRBV7-3 and TRBJ2-1, with TRBD2 identical over 9 bases. The CDR3 has 14 residues. The ends lost 6 bases at V and 8 bases at J; junction bases unmatched: 8. Germline CDR1 is SGHTA and CDR2 is FQGTGA. The CDR3 DNA reads TGTGCCAGCAGACCTCATAGCGGGAGAGATGAGCAGTTCTTC. Its protein product is CASRPHSGRDEQFF.